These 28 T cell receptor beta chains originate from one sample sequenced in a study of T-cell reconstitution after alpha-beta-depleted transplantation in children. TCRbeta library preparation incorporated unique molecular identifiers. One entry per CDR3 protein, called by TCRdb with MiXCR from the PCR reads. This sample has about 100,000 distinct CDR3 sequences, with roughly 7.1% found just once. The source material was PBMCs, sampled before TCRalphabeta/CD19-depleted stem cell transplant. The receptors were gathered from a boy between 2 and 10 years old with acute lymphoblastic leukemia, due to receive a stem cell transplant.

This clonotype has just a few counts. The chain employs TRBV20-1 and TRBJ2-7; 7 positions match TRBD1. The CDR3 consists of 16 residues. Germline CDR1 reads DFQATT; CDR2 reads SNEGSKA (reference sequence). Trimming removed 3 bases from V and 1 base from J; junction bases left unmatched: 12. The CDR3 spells CSASPQRGLSSYEQYF. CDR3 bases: TGCAGTGCTAGCCCCCAAAGGGGGCTCTCGTCCTACGAGCAGTACTTC.

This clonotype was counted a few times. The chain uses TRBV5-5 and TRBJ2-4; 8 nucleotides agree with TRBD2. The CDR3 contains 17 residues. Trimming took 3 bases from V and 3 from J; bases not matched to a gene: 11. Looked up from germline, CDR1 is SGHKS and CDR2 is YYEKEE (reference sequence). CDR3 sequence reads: CASSSPPGGPDKNIQYF. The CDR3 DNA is TGTGCCAGCAGCTCCCCTCCGGGGGGGCCCGACAAAAACATTCAGTACTTC.

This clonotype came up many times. CDR3 DNA sequence: TGCAGTAGTAGCGGGGGGGCGACATACAATGAGCAGTTCTTC. Protein sequence: CSSSGGATYNEQFF. The chain has TRBV20-1 and TRBJ2-1; 11 bases agree with TRBD2. The CDR3 loop spans 14 amino acids. Germline values: CDR1 DFQATT, CDR2 SNEGSKA (reference sequence). The trim removed 8 bases at V and 4 bases at J, leaving 7 bases unmatched.

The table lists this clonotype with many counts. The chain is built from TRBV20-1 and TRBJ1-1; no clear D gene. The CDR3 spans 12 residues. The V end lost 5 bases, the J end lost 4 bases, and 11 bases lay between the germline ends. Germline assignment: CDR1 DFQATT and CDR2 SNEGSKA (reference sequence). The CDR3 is CSAPGLGTEAFF. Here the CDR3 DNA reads TGCAGTGCTCCCGGGTTGGGCACTGAAGCTTTCTTT.

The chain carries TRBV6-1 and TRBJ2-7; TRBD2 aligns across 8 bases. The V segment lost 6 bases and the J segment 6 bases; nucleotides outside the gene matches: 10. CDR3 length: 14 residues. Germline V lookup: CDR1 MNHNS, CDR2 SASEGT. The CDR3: CASRPGGARCEQYF. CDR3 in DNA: TGTGCCAGCAGGCCCGGGGGGGCCCGGTGCGAGCAGTACTTC.

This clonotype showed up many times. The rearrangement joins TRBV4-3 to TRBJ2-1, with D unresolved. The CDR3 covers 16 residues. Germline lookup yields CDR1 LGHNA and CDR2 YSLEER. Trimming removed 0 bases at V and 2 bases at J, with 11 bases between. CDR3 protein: CASSQEVGSAYNEQFF. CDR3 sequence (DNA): TGCGCCAGCAGCCAAGAAGTAGGGTCGGCCTACAATGAGCAGTTCTTC.

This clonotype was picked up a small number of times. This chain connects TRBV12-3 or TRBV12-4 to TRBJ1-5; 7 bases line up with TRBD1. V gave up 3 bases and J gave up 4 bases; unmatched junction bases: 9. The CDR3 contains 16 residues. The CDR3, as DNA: TGTGCCAGCAGTTTGGGGGACAGCCCCCGTAATCAGCCCCAGCATTTT. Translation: CASSLGDSPRNQPQHF.

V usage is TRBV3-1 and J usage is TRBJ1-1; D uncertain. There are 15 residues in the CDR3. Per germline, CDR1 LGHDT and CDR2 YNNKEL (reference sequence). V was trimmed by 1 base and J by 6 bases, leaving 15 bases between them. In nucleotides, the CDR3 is TGTGCCAGCAGCCAAGCGGGGTCGTACACGGCTGAAGCTTTCTTT. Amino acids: CASSQAGSYTAEAFF.

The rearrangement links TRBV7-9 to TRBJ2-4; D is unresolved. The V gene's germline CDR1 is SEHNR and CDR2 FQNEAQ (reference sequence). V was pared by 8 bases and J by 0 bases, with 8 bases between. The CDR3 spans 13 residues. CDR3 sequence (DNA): TGTGCCAGCGGGCATCAAGCCAAAAACATTCAGTACTTC. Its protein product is CASGHQAKNIQYF.

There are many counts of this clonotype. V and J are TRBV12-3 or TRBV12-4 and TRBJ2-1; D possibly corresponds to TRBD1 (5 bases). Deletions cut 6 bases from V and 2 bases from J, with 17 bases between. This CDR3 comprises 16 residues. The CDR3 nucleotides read TGTGCCAGCAGCCGCGACACTCACAGGACCTACAATGAGCAGTTCTTC. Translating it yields CASSRDTHRTYNEQFF.

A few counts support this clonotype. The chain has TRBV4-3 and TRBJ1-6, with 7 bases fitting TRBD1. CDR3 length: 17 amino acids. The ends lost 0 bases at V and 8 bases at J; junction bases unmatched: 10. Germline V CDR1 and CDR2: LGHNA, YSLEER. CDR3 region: CASSQDSAGDSYSPLHF. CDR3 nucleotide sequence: TGCGCCAGCAGCCAAGATTCCGCGGGGGACAGTTATTCACCCCTCCACTTT.

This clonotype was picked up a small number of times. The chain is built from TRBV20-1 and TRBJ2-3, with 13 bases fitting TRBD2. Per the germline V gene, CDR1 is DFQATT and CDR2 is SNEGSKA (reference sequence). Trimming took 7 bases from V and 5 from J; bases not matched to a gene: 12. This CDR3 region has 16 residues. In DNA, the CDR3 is TGCAGTGTCCACAGACTAGCGGGGGGCCGTAGAGATACGCAGTATTTT. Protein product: CSVHRLAGGRRDTQYF.

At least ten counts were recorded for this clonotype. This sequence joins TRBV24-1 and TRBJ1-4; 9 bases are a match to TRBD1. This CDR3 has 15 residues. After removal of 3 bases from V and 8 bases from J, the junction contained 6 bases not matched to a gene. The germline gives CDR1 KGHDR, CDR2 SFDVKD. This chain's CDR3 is CATSDQKDRGEKLFF. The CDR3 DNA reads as TGTGCCACCAGTGATCAAAAGGACAGGGGCGAAAAACTGTTTTTT.

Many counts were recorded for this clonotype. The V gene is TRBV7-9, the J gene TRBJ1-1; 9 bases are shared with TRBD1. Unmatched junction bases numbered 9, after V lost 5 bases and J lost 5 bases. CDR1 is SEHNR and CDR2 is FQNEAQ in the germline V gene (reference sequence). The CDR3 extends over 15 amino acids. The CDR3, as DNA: TGTGCCAGCAGCCCCCGGACAGGGGAAGTGACTGAAGCTTTCTTT. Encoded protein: CASSPRTGEVTEAFF.

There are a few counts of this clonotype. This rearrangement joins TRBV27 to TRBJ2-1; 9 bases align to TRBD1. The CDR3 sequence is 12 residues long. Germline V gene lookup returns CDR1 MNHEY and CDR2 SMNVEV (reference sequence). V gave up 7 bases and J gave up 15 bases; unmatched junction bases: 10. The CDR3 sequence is CASNLGGQGLFF. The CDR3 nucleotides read TGTGCCAGCAACCTTGGGGGACAGGGACTGTTCTTC.

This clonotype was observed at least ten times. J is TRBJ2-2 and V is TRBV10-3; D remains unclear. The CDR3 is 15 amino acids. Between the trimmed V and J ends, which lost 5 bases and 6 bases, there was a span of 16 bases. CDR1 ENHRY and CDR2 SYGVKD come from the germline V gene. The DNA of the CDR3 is TGTGCCATCAGTAACCGACGACCAAGGGCCGGGGAGCTGTTTTTT. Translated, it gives CAISNRRPRAGELFF.

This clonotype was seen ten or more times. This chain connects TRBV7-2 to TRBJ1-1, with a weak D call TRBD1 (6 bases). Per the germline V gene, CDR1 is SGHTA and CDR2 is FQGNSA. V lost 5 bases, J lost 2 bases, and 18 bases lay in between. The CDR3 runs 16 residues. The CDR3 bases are TGTGCCAGCAGCCTATGGTCCGGGACACCAAACACTGAAGCTTTCTTT. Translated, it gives CASSLWSGTPNTEAFF.

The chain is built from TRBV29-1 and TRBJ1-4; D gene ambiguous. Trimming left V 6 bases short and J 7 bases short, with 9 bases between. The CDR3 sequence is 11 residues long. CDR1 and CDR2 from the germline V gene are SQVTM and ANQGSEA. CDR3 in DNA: TGCAGCGTCCTACTTTCTGAAAAACTGTTTTTT. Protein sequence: CSVLLSEKLFF.

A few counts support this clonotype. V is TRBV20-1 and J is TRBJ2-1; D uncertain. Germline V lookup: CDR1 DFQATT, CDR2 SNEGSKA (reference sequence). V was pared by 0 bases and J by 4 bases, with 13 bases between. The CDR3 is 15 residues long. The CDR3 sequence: CSARDPRISYNEQFF. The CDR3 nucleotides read TGCAGTGCTAGAGATCCTAGGATTTCTTACAATGAGCAGTTCTTC.

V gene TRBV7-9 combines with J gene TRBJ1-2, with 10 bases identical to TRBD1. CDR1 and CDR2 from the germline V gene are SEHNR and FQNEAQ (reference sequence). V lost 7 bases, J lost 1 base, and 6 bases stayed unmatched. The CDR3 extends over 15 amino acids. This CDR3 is CASTPTGGINYGYTF. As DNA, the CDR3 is TGTGCCAGCACCCCGACAGGGGGCATTAACTATGGCTACACCTTC. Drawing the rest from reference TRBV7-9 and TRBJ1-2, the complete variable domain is DTGVSQNPRHKITKRGQNVTFRCDPISEHNRLYWYRQTLGQGPEFLTYFQNEAQLEKSRLLSDRFSAERPKGSFSTLEIQRTEQGDSAMYLCASTPTGGINYGYTFGSGTRLTVV.

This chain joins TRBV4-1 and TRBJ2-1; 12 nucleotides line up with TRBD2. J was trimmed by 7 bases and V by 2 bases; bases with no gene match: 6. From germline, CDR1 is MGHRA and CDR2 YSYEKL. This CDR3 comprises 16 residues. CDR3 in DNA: TGCGCCAGCAGCCAAACGAAACTAGCGGGGGGTAATGAGCAGTTCTTC. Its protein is CASSQTKLAGGNEQFF.

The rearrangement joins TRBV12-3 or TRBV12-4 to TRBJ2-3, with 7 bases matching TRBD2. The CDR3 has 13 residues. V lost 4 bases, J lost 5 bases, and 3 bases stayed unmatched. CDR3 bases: TGTGCCAGCAGTTGGACTAGGGGAGATACGCAGTATTTT. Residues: CASSWTRGDTQYF.

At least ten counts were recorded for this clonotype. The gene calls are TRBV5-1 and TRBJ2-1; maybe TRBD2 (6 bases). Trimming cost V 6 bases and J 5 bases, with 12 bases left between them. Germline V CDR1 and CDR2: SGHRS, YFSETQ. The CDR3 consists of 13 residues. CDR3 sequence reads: CASTLGLNNEQFF. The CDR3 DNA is TGCGCCAGCACCCTGGGACTTAACAATGAGCAGTTCTTC.

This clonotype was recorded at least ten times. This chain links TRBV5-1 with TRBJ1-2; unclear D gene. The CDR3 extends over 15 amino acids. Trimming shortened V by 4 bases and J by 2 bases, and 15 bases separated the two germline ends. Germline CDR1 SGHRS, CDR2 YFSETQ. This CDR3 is CASSVRGLNNYGYTF. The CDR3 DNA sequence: TGCGCCAGCAGCGTGCGGGGATTGAACAACTATGGCTACACCTTC.

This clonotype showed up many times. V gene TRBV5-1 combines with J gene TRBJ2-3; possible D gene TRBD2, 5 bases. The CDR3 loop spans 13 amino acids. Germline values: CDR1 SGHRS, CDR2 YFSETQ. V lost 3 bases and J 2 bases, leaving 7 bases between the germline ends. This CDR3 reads CASSSGITDTQYF. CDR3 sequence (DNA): TGCGCCAGCAGCTCCGGGATCACAGATACGCAGTATTTT.

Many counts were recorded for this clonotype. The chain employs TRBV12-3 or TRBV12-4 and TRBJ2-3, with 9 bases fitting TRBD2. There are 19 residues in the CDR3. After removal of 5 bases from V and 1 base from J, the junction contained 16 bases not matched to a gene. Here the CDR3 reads CASSGPLGRGGSGTDTQYF. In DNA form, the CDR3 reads TGTGCCAGCAGTGGCCCGTTGGGGCGGGGGGGCTCGGGCACAGATACGCAGTATTTT.

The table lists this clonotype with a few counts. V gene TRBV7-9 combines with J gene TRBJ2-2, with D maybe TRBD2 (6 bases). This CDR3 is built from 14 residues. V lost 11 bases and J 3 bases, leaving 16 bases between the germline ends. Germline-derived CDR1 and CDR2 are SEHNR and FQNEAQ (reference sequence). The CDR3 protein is CAARGRGDTGELFF. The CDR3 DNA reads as TGTGCCGCGCGGGGTAGGGGCGACACCGGGGAGCTGTTTTTT.

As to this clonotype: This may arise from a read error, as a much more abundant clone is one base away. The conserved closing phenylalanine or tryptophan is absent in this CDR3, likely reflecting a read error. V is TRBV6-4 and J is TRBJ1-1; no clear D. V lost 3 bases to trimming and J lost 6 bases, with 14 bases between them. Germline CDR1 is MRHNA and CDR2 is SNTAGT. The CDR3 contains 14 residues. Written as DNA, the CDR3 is TGTGCCAGCAGTGAATCCGGGGAGGACCCTGAAGCTTTCTCT. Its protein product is CASSESGEDPEAFS.